This T cell receptor beta chain was found in a study of blood T cell repertoires in COVID-19. About the study: Samples of COVID-19 (acute and convalescent) were obtained from the United States, Italy and Spain. In each case, the material was cDNA or gDNA derived from T cells, B-cell-depleted T cells, or PBMCs.

The CDR3 extends over 13 amino acids. In germline, CDR1 is SGDLS, CDR2 YYNGEE. Trimming removed 6 bases from V and 3 bases from J; junction bases left unmatched: 5. Original methodology: Amplified reference gene primers provided the basis for estimating nucleated cell counts. Clones were read by immunoSEQ multiplex PCR, and TCRdb kept only the in-frame ones, dropping some. V and J calls and clone size are as listed in that table; D and trimming were resolved from the DNA. The sample includes roughly 220,000 clones, 80% to 90% of them seen just once. Sequencing was performed on peripheral blood. V gene TRBV9 combines with J gene TRBJ2-7; 8 bases agree with TRBD1. This TCR was recovered from an older man with acute or convalescent COVID-19. CDR3 in amino acids: CASTRTGNYEQYV. The CDR3 DNA follows: TGTGCCAGCACCCGGACAGGGAACTACGAGCAGTACGTC.